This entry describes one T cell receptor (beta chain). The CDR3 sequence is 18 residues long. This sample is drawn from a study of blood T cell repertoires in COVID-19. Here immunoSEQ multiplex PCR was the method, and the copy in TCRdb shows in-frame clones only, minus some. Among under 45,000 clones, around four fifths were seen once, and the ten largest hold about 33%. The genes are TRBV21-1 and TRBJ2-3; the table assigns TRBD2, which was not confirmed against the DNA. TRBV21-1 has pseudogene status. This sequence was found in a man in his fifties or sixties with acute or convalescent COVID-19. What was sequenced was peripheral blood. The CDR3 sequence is CASSLLYRLAATTDTQYF. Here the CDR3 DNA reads TGTGCCAGCAGCCTCCTGTATCGACTAGCGGCTACGACAGATACGCAGTATTTT.